These T cell receptor beta chains were read from a single sample in a study of cytomegalovirus exposure and HLA in healthy donors. The data were produced by immunoSEQ multiplex PCR, yet TCRdb's version contains in-frame clones alone and is incomplete. This table has some 150,000 clones, approximately 82% appearing once. The material sequenced was PBMCs. The receptors stem from a man aged 35 to 55 in good health and CMV-seronegative. Each CDR3 is given with its conserved first and last residue. A D gene is named only where the DNA matches it firmly. Clone size appears in some rows only: once, few, many, or a class for an expanded clone.

D gene,clone size,V gene,J gene,CDR3 length,CDR3 protein,CDR3 DNA
-,-,TRBV15,TRBJ2-6,16,CATSRDRSSGANVLTF,TGTGCCACCAGCAGAGACAGAAGCTCTGGGGCCAACGTCCTGACTTTC
-,-,TRBV2,TRBJ2-3,12,CASRDSSRTQYF,TGTGCCAGCCGTGACAGTTCTCGTACGCAGTATTTT
TRBD1,-,TRBV11-2,TRBJ2-1,16,CASSALDRDSYNEQFF,TGTGCCAGCAGCGCCTTAGACAGGGACTCCTACAATGAGCAGTTCTTC
TRBD2,-,TRBV11-2,TRBJ2-7,15,CASSLSGGVPYEQYF,TGTGCCAGCAGCTTATCGGGGGGGGTTCCCTACGAGCAGTACTTC
-,few,TRBV7-3,TRBJ1-1,14,CASSLTLGDTEAFF,TGTGCCAGCAGCTTAACTCTAGGGGACACTGAAGCTTTCTTT
-,-,TRBV6-1,TRBJ1-2,12,CASSDLSYGYTF,TGTGCCAGCAGTGACTTGAGCTACGGCTACACCTTC
TRBD2,-,TRBV7-3,TRBJ2-5,15,CASSLRSSGGETQYF,TGTGCCAGCAGCTTAAGGTCTAGCGGGGGGGAGACCCAGTACTTC
-,-,TRBV18,TRBJ1-3,15,CASSPGTNSGNTIYF,TGTGCCAGCTCACCCGGGACAAACTCTGGAAACACCATATATTTT
-,-,TRBV28,TRBJ2-1,13,CASSFPGGSQQFF,TGTGCCAGCAGTTTCCCAGGGGGGTCTCAGCAGTTCTTC
-,-,TRBV7-2,TRBJ2-1,18,CASSVQGLADSSYNEQFF,TGTGCCAGCAGCGTACAGGGTCTAGCAGACTCCTCCTACAATGAGCAGTTCTTC
-,-,TRBV6-5,TRBJ2-5,15,CASSPTGGTQETQYF,TGTGCCAGCAGTCCTACCGGGGGAACCCAAGAGACCCAGTACTTC
-,once,TRBV4-1,TRBJ1-5,15,CASSQLSGMTQPQHF,TGCGCCAGCAGCCAATTATCAGGGATGACTCAGCCCCAGCATTTT
-,-,TRBV25-1,TRBJ1-4,16,CASSEFTGQGNEKLFF,TGTGCCAGCAGTGAATTCACGGGTCAGGGTAATGAAAAACTGTTTTTT
TRBD2,few,TRBV30,TRBJ2-3,13,CAWLAGWADTQYF,TGTGCCTGGCTAGCGGGGTGGGCAGATACGCAGTATTTT
-,-,TRBV5-1,TRBJ1-2,13,CASSSQGLGGYTF,TGCGCCAGCAGCTCCCAAGGACTGGGTGGCTACACCTTC
-,-,TRBV7-8,TRBJ2-3,16,CASSLDIGGAQDTQYF,TGTGCCAGCAGCTTAGATATTGGGGGGGCCCAGGATACGCAGTATTTT
-,-,TRBV15,TRBJ1-1,14,CATSRVQGYVEAFF,TGTGCCACCAGCAGAGTACAGGGTTATGTGGAAGCTTTCTTT
-,-,TRBV30,TRBJ2-7,14,CAWSVDRGRYEQYF,TGTGCCTGGAGTGTGGATAGGGGAAGGTACGAGCAGTACTTC
TRBD1,few,TRBV27,TRBJ2-1,14,CASSWDRIGDEQFF,TGTGCCAGCAGTTGGGACAGGATCGGGGATGAGCAGTTCTTC
TRBD2,-,TRBV7-9,TRBJ2-3,14,CASSDLAGADTQYF,TGTGCCAGCAGCGATCTAGCGGGGGCGGATACGCAGTATTTT
-,few,TRBV4-1,TRBJ1-1,12,CASSQVVSEAFF,TGCGCCAGCAGCCAAGTTGTATCTGAAGCTTTCTTT
-,-,TRBV19,TRBJ2-2,13,CASTRGATGELFF,TGTGCCAGTACCCGGGGGGCCACCGGGGAGCTGTTTTTT
-,-,TRBV5-1,TRBJ1-4,15,CASSNPEATNEKLFF,TGCGCCAGCAGCAACCCAGAAGCAACTAATGAAAAACTGTTTTTT
-,-,TRBV19,TRBJ1-2,13,CASSTSGNVGYTF,TGTGCCAGTAGTACCTCAGGGAATGTTGGCTACACCTTC
-,-,TRBV4-1,TRBJ2-5,15,CASSQDIISQETQYF,TGCGCCAGCAGCCAAGATATAATCTCCCAAGAGACCCAGTACTTC
TRBD2,-,TRBV6-5,TRBJ2-3,16,CASSSRTSGDLSEQYF,TGTGCCAGCAGTTCCCGGACTAGCGGGGACCTCTCGGAGCAGTATTTT
TRBD1,few,TRBV4-1,TRBJ1-3,16,CASSQGGTGSGNTIYF,TGCGCCAGCAGCCAAGGGGGGACAGGCTCTGGAAACACCATATATTTT
-,once,TRBV6-5,TRBJ1-5,15,CASSLLGGSNQPQHF,TGTGCCAGCAGTCTTTTAGGGGGAAGCAATCAGCCCCAGCATTTT
-,-,TRBV2,TRBJ1-4,15,CASSLQGTINEKLFF,TGTGCCAGCAGCCTCCAGGGGACGATTAATGAAAAACTGTTTTTT
TRBD1,-,TRBV7-7,TRBJ2-2,16,CASSLAGTANTGELFF,TGTGCCAGCAGCTTAGCCGGGACAGCGAACACCGGGGAGCTGTTTTTT
-,few,TRBV2,TRBJ2-7,13,CASRLRGSHEQYF,TGTGCCAGCAGGCTCAGGGGTAGCCACGAGCAGTACTTC
TRBD1,-,TRBV5-1,TRBJ1-4,15,CASSVTGGDFEKLFF,TGCGCCAGCAGCGTAACAGGGGGCGATTTTGAAAAACTGTTTTTT
-,-,TRBV4-3,TRBJ2-7,13,CASSHTEGEEQYF,TGCGCCAGCAGCCACACCGAGGGGGAAGAGCAGTACTTC
TRBD2,few,TRBV4-2,TRBJ2-1,15,CASSQASGTDNEQFF,TGTGCCAGCAGCCAAGCTAGCGGGACGGACAATGAGCAGTTCTTC
-,-,TRBV7-9,TRBJ1-1,14,CASSLSGGDTEAFF,TGTGCCAGCAGCTTAAGCGGCGGCGACACTGAAGCTTTCTTT
TRBD1,-,TRBV7-9,TRBJ1-5,16,CASSLARGPLDQPQHF,TGTGCCAGCAGCTTAGCCAGGGGGCCCTTGGATCAGCCCCAGCATTTT
TRBD1,-,TRBV28,TRBJ2-7,14,CASIGTGASYEQYF,TGTGCCAGCATCGGAACAGGGGCTTCCTACGAGCAGTACTTC
-,few,TRBV27,TRBJ1-2,13,CASSLGGGRGYTF,TGTGCCAGCAGTTTAGGGGGAGGGCGAGGCTACACCTTC
TRBD2,few,TRBV7-9,TRBJ2-7,11,CASSWSGEQYF,TGTGCCAGCAGCTGGAGCGGGGAACAGTACTTC
TRBD1,-,TRBV18,TRBJ2-7,14,CASSPGTVAREQYF,TGTGCCAGCTCACCCGGGACAGTTGCTAGGGAGCAGTACTTC
-,few,TRBV4-2,TRBJ2-7,14,CASSQVTESYEQYF,TGTGCCAGCAGCCAAGTGACAGAGAGCTACGAGCAGTACTTC
-,-,TRBV4-2,TRBJ1-5,11,CASSRTHPQHF,TGTGCCAGCAGCCGGACACATCCCCAGCATTTT
-,-,TRBV9,TRBJ1-2,16,CASSVSSDSHLYGYTF,TGTGCCAGCAGCGTTTCATCGGACAGCCATCTCTATGGCTACACCTTC
TRBD1,-,TRBV29-1,TRBJ1-1,15,CSVRDRGLSNTEAFF,TGCAGCGTCAGGGACAGGGGGCTATCGAACACTGAAGCTTTCTTT
TRBD2,-,TRBV19,TRBJ2-1,16,CASSIDGAGGHNEQFF,TGTGCCAGTAGTATTGACGGAGCGGGGGGGCACAATGAGCAGTTCTTC
-,-,TRBV7-3,TRBJ2-5,14,CASSEGGTQETQYF,TGTGCCAGCAGCGAGGGGGGGACTCAAGAGACCCAGTACTTC
TRBD1,once,TRBV7-3,TRBJ2-7,17,CASSLTGYRGPGYEQYF,TGTGCCAGCAGCTTAACGGGGTACAGGGGGCCTGGGTACGAGCAGTACTTC
-,-,TRBV10-2,TRBJ1-4,17,CASSPLLTGSGDEKLFF,TGCGCCAGCAGTCCCCTCCTCACAGGGTCCGGCGATGAAAAACTGTTTTTT
-,-,TRBV5-8,TRBJ1-6,13,CASSPNVRGPLHF,TGTGCCAGCAGCCCCAACGTCCGAGGTCCCCTCCACTTT
-,-,TRBV11-2,TRBJ1-3,11,CASSLALDSYF,TGTGCCAGCAGCTTAGCCTTGGACAGCTATTTT
TRBD2,-,TRBV28,TRBJ2-3,17,CASSLTLRGDQTDTQYF,TGTGCCAGCAGTTTAACCCTGCGGGGGGACCAAACAGATACGCAGTATTTT
-,-,TRBV27,TRBJ1-3,15,CASSSGGISGNTIYF,TGTGCCAGCAGTTCTGGGGGCATCTCTGGAAACACCATATATTTT
-,-,TRBV29-1,TRBJ2-1,12,CSVYEGGDEQFF,TGCAGCGTTTACGAAGGCGGGGATGAGCAGTTCTTC